This T cell receptor beta chain comes out of a study of blood T cell repertoires in COVID-19. Per the original data handling: Estimation of nucleated cell counts relied on the amplification of reference gene primers. The method was immunoSEQ multiplex PCR; TCRdb's version includes in-frame clones alone and lacks a portion of them. The V and J calls and clone size come from that table; D and trimming were worked out from the DNA. The repertoire holds 130,000 or so clones, with roughly 80% as singletons. Trimming at V came to 0 bases and at J to 6 bases, leaving 6 bases not matched to a gene. Germline CDR1 and CDR2: SGDLS and YYNGEE. This CDR3 has 15 amino acids.

This TCR was recovered from a woman of 80 years or more with acute or convalescent COVID-19. The chain joins TRBV9 to TRBJ2-3; 8 bases agree with TRBD2. Sequenced material: peripheral blood. The CDR3 DNA follows: TGTGCCAGCAGCGTAGCGGGGGGGCCGTGGGATACGCAGTATTTT. Translation: CASSVAGGPWDTQYF.